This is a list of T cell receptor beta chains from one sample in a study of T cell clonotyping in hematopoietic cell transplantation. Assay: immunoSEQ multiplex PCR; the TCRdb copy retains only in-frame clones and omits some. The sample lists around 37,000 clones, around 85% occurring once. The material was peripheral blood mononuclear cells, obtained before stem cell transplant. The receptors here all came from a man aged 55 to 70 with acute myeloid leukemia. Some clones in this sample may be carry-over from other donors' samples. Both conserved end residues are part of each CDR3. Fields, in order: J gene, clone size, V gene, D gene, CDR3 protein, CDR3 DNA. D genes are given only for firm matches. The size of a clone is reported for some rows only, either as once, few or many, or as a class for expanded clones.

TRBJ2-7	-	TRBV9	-	CASSSSDRTYEQYF	TGTGCCAGCAGCTCCTCCGACAGGACCTACGAGCAGTACTTC
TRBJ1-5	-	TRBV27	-	CASSSRGLDNQPQHF	TGTGCCAGCAGTTCCAGGGGTCTGGACAATCAGCCCCAGCATTTT
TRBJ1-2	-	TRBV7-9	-	CASSLKDGTYGYTF	TGTGCCAGCAGCTTAAAGGACGGGACCTATGGCTACACCTTC
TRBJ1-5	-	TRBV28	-	CASSLIGPGDQPQHF	TGTGCCAGCAGTTTAATTGGCCCTGGAGATCAGCCCCAGCATTTT
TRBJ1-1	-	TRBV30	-	CAWRRSRGEAFF	TGTGCCTGGAGGAGATCTCGAGGTGAAGCTTTCTTT
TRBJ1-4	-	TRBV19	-	CASRSPGGEKLFF	TGTGCCAGTAGATCACCCGGAGGGGAAAAACTGTTTTTT
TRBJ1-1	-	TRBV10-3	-	CAIRSAPGGADTEAFF	TGTGCCATCCGCAGTGCCCCCGGGGGCGCAGACACTGAAGCTTTCTTT
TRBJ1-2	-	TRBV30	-	CAWRTTGLVSYGYTF	TGTGCCTGGAGGACGACAGGCCTAGTTTCCTATGGCTACACCTTC
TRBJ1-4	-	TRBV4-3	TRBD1	CASSQDRGREKLFF	TGCGCCAGCAGCCAGGACAGGGGGCGTGAAAAACTGTTTTTT
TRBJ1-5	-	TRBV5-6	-	CASSLRWGGSNQPQHF	TGTGCCAGCAGCTTGAGATGGGGCGGGAGCAATCAGCCCCAGCATTTT
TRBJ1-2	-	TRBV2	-	CASSEALRGKHGYTF	TGTGCCAGCAGTGAAGCGCTTCGGGGGAAGCATGGCTACACCTTC
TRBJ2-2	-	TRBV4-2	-	CASSQILNTGELFF	TGTGCCAGCAGCCAGATATTAAACACCGGGGAGCTGTTTTTT
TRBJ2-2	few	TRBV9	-	CASSRMLAAANTGELFF	TGTGCCAGCAGCCGGATGTTGGCTGCAGCGAACACCGGGGAGCTGTTTTTT
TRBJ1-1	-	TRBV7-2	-	CASSLDGGLNTEAFF	TGTGCCAGCAGCTTAGATGGGGGTTTGAACACTGAAGCTTTCTTT
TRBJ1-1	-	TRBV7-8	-	CASSLVEGWLTEAFF	TGTGCCAGCAGCTTAGTGGAGGGGTGGCTGACTGAAGCTTTCTTT
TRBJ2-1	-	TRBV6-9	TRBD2	CASSPRLAFEDEQFF	TGTGCCAGCAGTCCTAGACTAGCGTTTGAGGATGAGCAGTTCTTC
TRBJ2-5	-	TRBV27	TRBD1	CASSRQGEKTQYF	TGTGCCAGCAGCCGCCAGGGGGAGAAGACCCAGTACTTC
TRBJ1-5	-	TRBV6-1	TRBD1	CASRDRGANQPQHF	TGTGCCAGCCGGGACAGGGGCGCGAATCAGCCCCAGCATTTT
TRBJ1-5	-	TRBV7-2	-	CASSSDSNQPQHF	TGTGCCAGCAGCTCGGACAGTAATCAGCCCCAGCATTTT
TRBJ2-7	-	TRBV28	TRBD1	CASSLPRTGKTSYEQYF	TGTGCCAGCAGTTTACCCCGGACAGGGAAAACCTCCTACGAGCAGTACTTC
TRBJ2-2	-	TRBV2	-	CASSVGGSGELFF	TGTGCCAGCAGTGTCGGGGGCAGCGGGGAGCTGTTTTTT
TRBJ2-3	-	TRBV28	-	CASSLSGKEDTQYF	TGTGCCAGCAGTTTATCGGGGAAGGAGGATACGCAGTATTTT
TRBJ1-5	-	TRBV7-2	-	CASSLVRQDNQPQHF	TGTGCCAGCAGCTTAGTTCGACAGGACAATCAGCCCCAGCATTTT
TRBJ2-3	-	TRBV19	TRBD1	CASSRQGPISTDTQYF	TGTGCCAGTAGTAGACAGGGACCTATTAGCACAGATACGCAGTATTTT
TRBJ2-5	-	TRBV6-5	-	CASSYNRRETQYF	TGTGCCAGCAGTTATAACCGCCGAGAGACCCAGTACTTC
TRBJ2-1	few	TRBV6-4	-	CASSDEDSGGEQFF	TGTGCCAGCAGTGACGAAGATAGCGGCGGTGAGCAGTTCTTC
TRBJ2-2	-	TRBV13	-	CASSPGDGELFF	TGTGCCAGCAGCCCTGGGGACGGGGAGCTGTTTTTT
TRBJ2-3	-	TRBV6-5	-	CASSYSSRDTQYF	TGTGCCAGCAGTTACTCCTCCAGGGATACGCAGTATTTT
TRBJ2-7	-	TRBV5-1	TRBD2	CASSALGSGGYEQYF	TGCGCCAGCAGCGCGCTCGGGTCGGGGGGCTACGAGCAGTACTTC
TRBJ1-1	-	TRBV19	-	CASSILGEDTEAFF	TGTGCCAGTAGTATATTGGGGGAGGATACTGAAGCTTTCTTT
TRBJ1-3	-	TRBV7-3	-	CASSLSRTIPPTGNTIYF	TGTGCCAGCAGCTTAAGCCGGACAATCCCTCCTACTGGAAACACCATATATTTT
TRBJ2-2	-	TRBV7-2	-	CASSSLVSAGELFF	TGTGCCAGCAGCTCCCTAGTCTCCGCCGGGGAGCTGTTTTTT
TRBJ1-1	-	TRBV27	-	CASSLSLGRTGSTEAFF	TGTGCCAGCAGTTTATCATTGGGGCGGACCGGGAGCACTGAAGCTTTCTTT
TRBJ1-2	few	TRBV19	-	CASSLGSWEGYTF	TGTGCCAGTAGTCTGGGATCCTGGGAGGGCTACACCTTC
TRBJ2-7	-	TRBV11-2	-	CASSSHPNYEQYF	TGTGCCAGCAGCTCCCACCCAAATTACGAGCAGTACTTC
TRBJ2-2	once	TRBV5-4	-	CASSPGGGPAGELFF	TGTGCCAGCAGCCCTGGGGGGGGGCCCGCCGGGGAGCTGTTTTTT
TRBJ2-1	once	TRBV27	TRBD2	CASSFSGGVWNEQFF	TGTGCCAGCAGTTTCAGCGGGGGCGTCTGGAATGAGCAGTTCTTC
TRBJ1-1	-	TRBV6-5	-	CASSYSLNTEAFF	TGTGCCAGCAGTTACAGTTTGAACACTGAAGCTTTCTTT
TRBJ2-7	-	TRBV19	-	CASAPGKAYEQYF	TGTGCCAGCGCCCCGGGGAAAGCCTACGAGCAGTACTTC
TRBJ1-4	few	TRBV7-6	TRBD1	CASSLRGGQANEKLFF	TGTGCCAGCAGCTTAAGGGGGGGACAGGCTAATGAAAAACTGTTTTTT
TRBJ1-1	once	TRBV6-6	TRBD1	CASSFRRQGLNTEAFF	TGTGCCAGCAGTTTTCGACGACAGGGATTGAACACTGAAGCTTTCTTT
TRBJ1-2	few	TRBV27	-	CASRSRGSYGYTF	TGTGCCAGCAGATCGCGAGGGTCCTATGGCTACACCTTC